This entry lists 11 T cell receptor beta chains sequenced from one sample in a study of T cell repertoires in cytomegalovirus infection (dated by TCRdb to about 2019). Sequencing used an Illumina HiSeq 1500. TCRdb took the public reads, trimmed them with fastp at Q25, ran MiXCR for clone calling and kept in-frame beta chains. Each entry is one CDR3 protein sequence, shown with its most common DNA and genes. Within this sample are fewer than 1,000,000 distinct CDR3 sequences, with about a third of them counted one time only. Over 11% of the sample lies in the top ten. Per the publication, the treatment or condition label means: in vitro stimulation with specific CMV peptide epitopes to enrich CMV-specific T cells. Their antigens remain unidentified. This sample comprised cultured CD8+ T cells from PBMCs, obtained from culture after CMV antigen stimulation. These receptor sequences come from a human donor in good health (CMV status not recorded). Some clones in this sample may be carry-over from other donors' samples.

The chain couples TRBV2 to TRBJ1-1, with D tentatively TRBD1 (6 bases). Germline values: CDR1 SNHLY, CDR2 FYNNEI. V was pared by 8 bases and J by 7 bases, with 11 bases between. The CDR3 is 11 amino acids. The CDR3 DNA reads TGTGCCAGCTACCAGGGGCTTGAAGCTTTCTTT. This translates into CASYQGLEAFF.

The chain recombines TRBV27 with TRBJ2-1, with D possibly being TRBD1 (6 bases). The germline CDR1 and CDR2 sequences are MNHEY and SMNVEV (reference sequence). This CDR3 has 13 amino acids. Trimming cost V 3 bases and J 14 bases, with 17 bases left between them. The CDR3 nucleotides read TGTGCCAGCAGTTTTTCCCTGCGTGGGACAAAGTTCTTC. Its translation: CASSFSLRGTKFF.

As regards this clonotype: It is likely a read error, because the conserved phenylalanine at the end of the CDR3 is missing. The chain employs TRBV7-3 and TRBJ2-2; 8 bases match TRBD2. The CDR3 runs 15 residues. With V trimmed by 2 bases and J by 6 bases, 5 bases remained unmatched. Per the germline V gene, CDR1 is SGHTA and CDR2 is FQGTGA. CDR3 amino acids: CASSLERLAPGELFS. For the CDR3, the DNA is TGTGCCAGCAGCTTAGAGAGACTAGCGCCCGGGGAGCTGTTTTCT.

The sample holds a few counts of this clonotype. V usage is TRBV27 and J usage is TRBJ2-3, with D maybe TRBD2 (7 bases). V dropped 2 bases and J dropped 0 bases, with 12 bases sitting between them. The CDR3 is 16 residues long. Germline values: CDR1 MNHEY, CDR2 SMNVEV (reference sequence). CDR3 DNA: TGTGCCAGCAGTTTACCGAGGGGGGGCAGCACAGATACGCAGTATTTT. Amino acids: CASSLPRGGSTDTQYF.

This clonotype has more than one count but fewer than ten. The chain joins TRBV12-3 or TRBV12-4 to TRBJ2-1; 7 bases are shared with TRBD1. The CDR3 loop spans 13 amino acids. V lost 0 bases and J lost 10; bases outside the gene matches: 3. The CDR3 sequence: CASSLALGQEQFF. The CDR3 DNA is TGTGCCAGCAGTTTAGCGCTGGGACAGGAGCAGTTCTTC.

The rearrangement joins TRBV10-3 to TRBJ2-6; 8 bases fit TRBD1. The CDR3 totals 21 residues. V trimming: 6 bases; J trimming: 0 bases; junction bases outside the gene matches: 19. Germline V lookup: CDR1 ENHRY, CDR2 SYGVKD. As DNA, the CDR3 is TGTGCCATCAGCACCTTTGTGCACCCCGGGACAGGCCACTCTGGGGCCAACGTCCTGACTTTC. Amino acid sequence: CAISTFVHPGTGHSGANVLTF.

The V gene is TRBV2, the J gene TRBJ1-1; D may be TRBD1 (6 bases). The germline V gene has CDR1 SNHLY and CDR2 FYNNEI. Trimming left V 11 bases short and J 5 bases short, with 12 bases between. This CDR3 has 11 amino acids. The CDR3 DNA reads as TGTGCCGGACCCCAGGGGACTGAAGCTTTCTTT. Its translation: CAGPQGTEAFF.

This clonotype has more than one count but fewer than ten. The rearrangement joins TRBV5-1 to TRBJ2-1, with TRBD2 identical over 10 bases. Trimming removed 1 base from V and 2 bases from J; junction bases left unmatched: 3. Germline CDR1 and CDR2: SGHRS and YFSETQ. CDR3 size: 16 residues. CDR3 region: CASSLLSGGAYNEQFF. As DNA, the CDR3 is TGCGCCAGCAGCTTGTTAAGCGGGGGGGCCTACAATGAGCAGTTCTTC.

There are a few counts of this clonotype. V gene TRBV20-1 combines with J gene TRBJ2-1; 8 bases agree with TRBD2. This CDR3 has 15 amino acids. V shed 6 bases and J 4 bases; nucleotides not matched to a gene: 11. Germline lookup yields CDR1 DFQATT and CDR2 SNEGSKA (reference sequence). CDR3: CSAGGGGGHYNEQFF. The DNA for the CDR3 is TGCAGTGCGGGGGGGGGCGGGGGGCATTACAATGAGCAGTTCTTC.

This clonotype was observed a few times. This rearrangement joins TRBV9 to TRBJ1-1; maybe TRBD1 (5 bases). The CDR3 length is 13 residues. V was shortened by 5 bases and J by 5 bases, with 13 bases between the two germline ends. Germline V gives CDR1 SGDLS, CDR2 YYNGEE. The DNA for the CDR3 is TGTGCCAGCAGACCCCCCCAGGGAACTGAAGCTTTCTTT. This encodes CASRPPQGTEAFF.

The rearrangement joins TRBV28 to TRBJ2-4; D may be TRBD1 (5 bases). The CDR3 spans 14 residues. CDR1 MDHEN and CDR2 SYDVKM come from the germline V gene. V shed 4 bases and J shed 2 bases, with 9 bases lying between them. CDR3 bases: TGTGCCAGCAGTTACAGGCCCACCAAAAACATTCAGTACTTC. It encodes CASSYRPTKNIQYF.